These 21 T cell receptor beta chains originate from one sample sequenced in a study of shared clonotypes between healthy human individuals (dated by TCRdb to about 2020). The library came from the immunoSEQ multiplex PCR assay. Held by TCRdb, this immuneACCESS table contains in-frame sequences only and omits some clones. Under half of the omission traces to an unresolved V gene where checked; the cause of the rest is unknown. The sample table records hundreds of thousands of clones; roughly 70% of these occur just once. The ten largest clones represent less than 2% of the sample. The sample taken for sequencing was memory CD4+ T cells sorted from blood. In light of the paper, this sample's cell subset or site label describes: CD45RA-negative fraction. The receptors originated from a woman in her thirties in good health.

The chain combines TRBV10-3 with TRBJ2-3; possibly TRBD2 for D (6 bases). The CDR3 has 15 residues. The ends were cut back, 0 bases at V and 4 bases at J, with 11 bases in the middle. Germline V CDR1 and CDR2: ENHRY, SYGVKD. CDR3 bases: TGTGCCATCAGTGAGTCCCTAGCGATGGCAGATACGCAGTATTTT. It translates to CAISESLAMADTQYF.

This clone was counted between two and nine times. The gene calls are TRBV2 and TRBJ2-3, with TRBD2 identical over 9 bases. This CDR3 has 15 residues. CDR1 and CDR2 (germline): SNHLY, FYNNEI. V shed 6 bases and J 0 bases; nucleotides not matched to a gene: 4. CDR3 sequence: CASSASGRSTDTQYF. The CDR3 nucleotides are TGTGCCAGCAGCGCGAGCGGGAGGAGCACAGATACGCAGTATTTT.

Regarding this clone: The same CDR3 is also encoded by other DNA sequences in this sample. The V and J genes are TRBV11-1 and TRBJ2-3, with D possibly matching TRBD2 (5 bases). Germline CDR1 and CDR2: SGHAT and FQDESV (reference sequence). The CDR3 spans 13 residues. Trimming cost V 2 bases and J 3 bases, with 6 bases left between them. The CDR3 sequence is CASSLSGTDTQYF. In DNA, the CDR3 is TGTGCCAGCAGCTTATCGGGGACAGATACGCAGTATTTT.

The rearrangement uses TRBV4-2 and TRBJ2-4; TRBD1 aligns across 7 bases. The CDR3 totals 18 residues. J gave up 6 bases and V 0 bases, and 14 bases lay outside the gene matches. Germline assignment: CDR1 LGHNA and CDR2 YNFKEQ. CDR3 nucleotides: TGTGCCAGCAGCCAAGAACTGATCCGACAGGGCATCAGAAACATTCAGTACTTC. Its protein product is CASSQELIRQGIRNIQYF.

V gene TRBV15 combines with J gene TRBJ2-5; D remains ambiguous. The germline CDR1 and CDR2 sequences are LNHNV and YYDKDF (reference sequence). The CDR3 is 16 residues long. V gave up 1 base and J gave up 0 bases, with 12 bases separating them. The CDR3 protein is CATSRGRSRNQETQYF. The CDR3 nucleotides read TGTGCCACCAGCAGAGGTCGTAGCAGAAACCAAGAGACCCAGTACTTC. The full variable domain, its missing parts supplied by reference TRBV15 and TRBJ2-5, is DAMVIQNPRYQVTQFGKPVTLSCSQTLNHNVMYWYQQKSSQAPKLLFHYYDKDFNNEADTPDNFQSRRPNTSFCFLDIRSPGLGDTAMYLCATSRGRSRNQETQYFGPGTRLLVL.

V usage is TRBV4-1 and J usage is TRBJ1-1, with D maybe TRBD1 (5 bases). Germline V lookup: CDR1 MGHRA, CDR2 YSYEKL. The V end was cut by 2 bases, the J end by 11 bases, with 18 bases between. This CDR3 region has 14 residues. CDR3 bases: TGCGCCAGCAGCCAAACAGGTAGTCAGCGGGGGGCTTTCTTT. This codes for CASSQTGSQRGAFF.

For this clone: This may be a read error: a much more frequent sequence differs by one nucleotide. This chain joins TRBV7-2 and TRBJ1-5; D gene unclear. The germline CDR1 and CDR2 sequences are SGHTA and FQGNSA. V was clipped by 8 bases and J by 2 bases, with 13 bases between them. This CDR3 is built from 14 residues. In nucleotides, the CDR3 is TGTGCCAGCCTGTTGACCCATGGCAATCAGCCCCAGCATTTT. Its translation is CASLLTHGNQPQHF.

The sample holds one count of this clone. The chain recombines TRBV18 with TRBJ1-1; D might be TRBD1 (5 bases). Germline lookup yields CDR1 KGHSH and CDR2 LQKENI. The ends were cut back, 3 bases at V and 4 bases at J, with 12 bases in the middle. CDR3 length equals 14 residues. CDR3 residues: CASSPGLVGTEAFF. Written as DNA, the CDR3 is TGTGCCAGCTCACCGGGACTCGTGGGCACTGAAGCTTTCTTT. Supplemented by reference TRBV18 and TRBJ1-1, the full variable domain reads NAGVMQNPRHLVRRRGQEARLRCSPMKGHSHVYWYRQLPEEGLKFMVYLQKENIIDESGMPKERFSAEFPKEGPSILRIQQVVRGDSAAYFCASSPGLVGTEAFFGQGTRLTVV.

V gene TRBV18 combines with J gene TRBJ2-3; the match to TRBD1 covers 7 bases. This CDR3 region has 14 residues. Per germline, CDR1 KGHSH and CDR2 LQKENI. The ends lost 4 bases at V and 6 bases at J; junction bases unmatched: 7. The CDR3 sequence: CASSLGQVADTQYF. CDR3 coding DNA: TGTGCCAGCTCACTAGGACAGGTGGCGGATACGCAGTATTTT.

The rearrangement uses TRBV5-1 and TRBJ2-5; D is possibly TRBD1 or TRBD2 (6 bases each). This CDR3 has 17 amino acids. The V gene lost 4 bases and the J gene lost 4 bases, with 23 bases spanning the gap. Germline V lookup: CDR1 SGHRS, CDR2 YFSETQ. The DNA for the CDR3 is TGCGCCAGCAGCCCGGAAAAAAACGGGGGCCCGGCAGAGACCCAGTACTTC. Translating gives CASSPEKNGGPAETQYF.

Worth noting for this clone: This specimen includes other DNA sequences encoding the same CDR3. This sequence joins TRBV5-1 and TRBJ2-4; TRBD1 matches 9 bases. From germline, CDR1 is SGHRS and CDR2 YFSETQ. CDR3 length: 15 residues. The J segment lost 7 bases and the V segment lost 2 bases, leaving 7 bases of the junction unmatched. CDR3 sequence (DNA): TGCGCCAGCAGCTTAGGGGACAGGGATAGGAACATTCAGTACTTC. Its protein product is CASSLGDRDRNIQYF.

Note on this clone: Other DNA sequences from this sample encode an identical CDR3 as well. This chain joins TRBV5-1 and TRBJ2-1; no definite D call. Germline V gives CDR1 SGHRS, CDR2 YFSETQ. Between the trimmed V and J ends, which lost 2 bases and 0 bases, there was a span of 9 bases. The CDR3 extends over 15 amino acids. CDR3 sequence: CASSLSSGSYNEQFF. CDR3 nucleotides: TGCGCCAGCAGCTTATCCTCTGGCTCCTACAATGAGCAGTTCTTC. Together with reference TRBV5-1 and TRBJ2-1, the CDR3 gives the full variable domain: KAGVTQTPRYLIKTRGQQVTLSCSPISGHRSVSWYQQTPGQGLQFLFEYFSETQRNKGNFPGRFSGRQFSNSRSEMNVSTLELGDSALYLCASSLSSGSYNEQFFGPGTRLTVL.

This chain joins TRBV20-1 and TRBJ2-1; 8 nucleotides match TRBD2. Germline CDR1 is DFQATT and CDR2 is SNEGSKA (reference sequence). This CDR3 has 11 amino acids. The CDR3 is CSTSGNNEQFF. DNA of the CDR3: TGCAGCACTAGCGGCAACAATGAGCAGTTCTTC.

The chain recombines TRBV7-3 with TRBJ2-5; tentatively, D is TRBD1 or TRBD2 (6 bases each). The DNA end lines up better with TRBJ2-7; the J call may be wrong. The length of the CDR3 is 16 residues. Germline V gene lookup returns CDR1 SGHTA and CDR2 FQGTGA. The CDR3 here is CASSLTGAGGVDEQYF. The CDR3 nucleotides read TGTGCCAGCAGCTTAACGGGAGCCGGGGGCGTAGACGAGCAGTACTTC.

About this clone: Other DNA sequences within the sample encode an identical CDR3. V usage is TRBV5-4 and J usage is TRBJ2-3; the D is unclear. The V end was cut by 0 bases, the J end by 6 bases, with 8 bases between. Looked up from germline, CDR1 is SGHNT and CDR2 is YYREEE (reference sequence). The CDR3 length is 13 residues. CDR3: CASSLGGEDTQYF. CDR3 sequence (DNA): TGTGCCAGCAGCTTGGGAGGCGAGGATACGCAGTATTTT.

This clone was recorded a few times. The same CDR3 also results from other DNA sequences found in this sample. The chain links TRBV4-1 to TRBJ2-1, with D hard to call. The germline gives CDR1 MGHRA, CDR2 YSYEKL. V shed 0 bases and J shed 7 bases, with 10 bases lying between them. CDR3 size: 14 residues. CDR3 nucleotides: TGCGCCAGCAGCCAAGATCCAGGAAGGAATGAGCAGTTCTTC. Translating gives CASSQDPGRNEQFF.

The chain is built from TRBV19 and TRBJ2-3; D gene uncertain. This CDR3 comprises 13 residues. Germline CDR1 is LNHDA and CDR2 is SQIVND (reference sequence). V lost 5 bases and J 2 bases, leaving 8 bases between the germline ends. CDR3 sequence: CASSEPHTDTQYF. CDR3 nucleotide sequence: TGTGCCAGTAGTGAGCCTCACACAGATACGCAGTATTTT.

The CDR3, as DNA: TGCGCCAGCAGCTCCTTAGGGGAGGGTGGCTACACCTTC. This sequence encodes CASSSLGEGGYTF. The chain employs TRBV5-1 and TRBJ1-2, with a possible D match to TRBD1 (5 bases). V was cut by 3 bases and J by 7 bases, with 13 bases left in between. The CDR3 totals 13 residues. From germline, CDR1 is SGHRS and CDR2 YFSETQ.

This clone was seen a handful of times. The V call is TRBV2, the J call TRBJ2-7, with D possibly matching TRBD1 (5 bases). V lost 7 bases, J lost 5 bases, and 18 bases lay in between. The CDR3 has 14 amino acids. Germline V gene sequence: CDR1 SNHLY, CDR2 FYNNEI. CDR3 nucleotide sequence: TGTGCCAGCAATGGCAGGGTATCTTTTGACGAGCAGTACTTC. The encoded protein is CASNGRVSFDEQYF.

This clone was seen a handful of times. The chain uses TRBV27 and TRBJ2-5, with TRBD2 identical over 7 bases. CDR1 MNHEY and CDR2 SMNVEV come from the germline V gene (reference sequence). V gave up 6 bases and J gave up 4 bases; unmatched junction bases: 14. CDR3 length equals 16 residues. CDR3 nucleotide sequence: TGTGCCAGCAGGCAACTGACTAGCTCCTCTCGAGAGACCCAGTACTTC. Protein sequence: CASRQLTSSSRETQYF.

This clone was recorded a few times. V and J are TRBV27 and TRBJ1-5; D not resolved. The CDR3 spans 14 residues. Trimming shortened V by 2 bases and J by 5 bases, and 10 bases separated the two germline ends. Germline V CDR1 and CDR2: MNHEY, SMNVEV (reference sequence). The CDR3 protein is CASSLHGNDQPQHF. In DNA form, the CDR3 reads TGTGCCAGCAGTTTACATGGGAACGATCAGCCCCAGCATTTT.